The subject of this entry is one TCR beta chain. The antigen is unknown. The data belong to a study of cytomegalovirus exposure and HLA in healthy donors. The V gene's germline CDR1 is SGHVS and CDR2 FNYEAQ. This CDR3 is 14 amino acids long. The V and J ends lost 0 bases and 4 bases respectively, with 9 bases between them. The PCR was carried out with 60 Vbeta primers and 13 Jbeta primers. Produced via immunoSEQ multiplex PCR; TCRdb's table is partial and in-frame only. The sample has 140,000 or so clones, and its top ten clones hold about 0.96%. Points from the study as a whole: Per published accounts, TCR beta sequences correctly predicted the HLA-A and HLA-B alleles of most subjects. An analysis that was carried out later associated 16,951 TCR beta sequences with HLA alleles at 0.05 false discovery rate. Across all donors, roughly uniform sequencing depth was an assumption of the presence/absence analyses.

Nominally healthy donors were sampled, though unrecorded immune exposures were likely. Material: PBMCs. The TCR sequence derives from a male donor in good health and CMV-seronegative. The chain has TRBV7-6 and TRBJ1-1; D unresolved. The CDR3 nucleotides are TGTGCCAGCAGCTTAGCGCCCCCCGGCACTGAAGCTTTCTTT. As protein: CASSLAPPGTEAFF.